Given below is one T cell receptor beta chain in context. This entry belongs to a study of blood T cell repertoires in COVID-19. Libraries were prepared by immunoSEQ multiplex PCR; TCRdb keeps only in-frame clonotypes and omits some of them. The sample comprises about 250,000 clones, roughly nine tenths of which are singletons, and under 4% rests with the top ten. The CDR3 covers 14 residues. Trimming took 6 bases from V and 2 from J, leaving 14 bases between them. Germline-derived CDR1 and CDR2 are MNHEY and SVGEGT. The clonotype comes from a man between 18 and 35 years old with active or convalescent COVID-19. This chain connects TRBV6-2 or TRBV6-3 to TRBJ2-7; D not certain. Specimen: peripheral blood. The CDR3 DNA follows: TGTGCCAGCAGCGGTTTGATTAGCCCCTACGAGCAGTACTTC. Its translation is CASSGLISPYEQYF.